This T cell receptor beta chain was captured by sequencing in a study of early T cells in non-severe SARS-CoV-2 infection. The overall study: Unsorted whole blood bulk RNA was sequenced, with unpaired chains.

The table lists this clonotype with many counts. The TCR library protocol attached unique molecular identifiers to the individual cDNA molecules. TCRdb re-called the 5' RACE reads with MiXCR, one entry per CDR3 protein. The data hold 55,000 to 75,000 distinct CDR3 sequences, with 7% to 8% observed a single time. Per germline, CDR1 SGHTA and CDR2 FQGNSA. V dropped 2 bases and J dropped 1; count of bases not matched to a gene: 8. There are 18 residues in the CDR3. The sample was whole blood. The chain employs TRBV7-2 and TRBJ2-2; 9 nucleotides align to TRBD2. This receptor was taken from an adult who was a healthcare worker with PCR-confirmed SARS-CoV-2 infection or an uninfected control (not recorded which). The CDR3 DNA is TGTGCCAGCAGCTTACCGGGACTAGCTATCCTGAACACCGGGGAGCTGTTTTTT. It translates to CASSLPGLAILNTGELFF.